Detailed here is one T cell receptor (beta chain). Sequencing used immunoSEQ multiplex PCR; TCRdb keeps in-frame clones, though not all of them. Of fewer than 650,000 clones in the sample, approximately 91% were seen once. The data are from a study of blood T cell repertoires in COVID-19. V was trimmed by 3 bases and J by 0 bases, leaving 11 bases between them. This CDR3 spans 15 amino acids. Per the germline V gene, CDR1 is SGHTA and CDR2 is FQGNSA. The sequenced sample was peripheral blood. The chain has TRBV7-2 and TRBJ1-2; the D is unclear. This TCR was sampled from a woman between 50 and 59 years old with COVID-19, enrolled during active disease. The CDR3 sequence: CASSFISQTNYGYTF. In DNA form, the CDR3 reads TGTGCCAGCAGCTTTATCAGTCAAACTAACTATGGCTACACCTTC.